The 4 T cell receptor beta chains below all came from one sample that was sequenced in a study of shared clonotypes between healthy human individuals. Profiled with immunoSEQ multiplex PCR; TCRdb holds only in-frame clones, not every one. The sample has 550,000 to 700,000 clones; around 78% are singletons. Sample: memory CD4+ T cells sorted from blood. As to subset: CD45RA-negative fraction. The receptors derive from a young woman in good health.

V is TRBV5-1 and J is TRBJ1-1; a weak D match, TRBD1 (5 bases). Deletions cut 0 bases from V and 1 base from J, with 7 bases between. The CDR3 loop spans 14 amino acids. CDR1 is SGHRS, CDR2 YFSETQ, per germline. The CDR3 DNA sequence: TGCGCCAGCAGCTTGGCCCAGGGGAACACTGAAGCTTTCTTT. Translation: CASSLAQGNTEAFF.

This clone was observed a few times. V and J are TRBV5-1 and TRBJ2-2; D perhaps matches TRBD1 (5 bases). V was clipped by 0 bases and J by 5 bases, with 20 bases between them. This CDR3 has 18 residues. Germline lookup yields CDR1 SGHRS and CDR2 YFSETQ. This CDR3 is CASSLGNGRAIGTGELFF. CDR3 sequence (DNA): TGCGCCAGCAGCTTGGGCAACGGCAGGGCCATAGGGACCGGGGAGCTGTTTTTT.

Here the CDR3 DNA reads TGCGCCAGCAGCTACCAGGGAGGCGAGCAGTACTTC. This gives the protein CASSYQGGEQYF. This chain uses TRBV5-1 with TRBJ2-7; D perhaps matches TRBD2 (6 bases). V lost 3 bases to trimming and J lost 6 bases, with 10 bases between them. Looked up from germline, CDR1 is SGHRS and CDR2 is YFSETQ. The CDR3 runs to 12 residues.

This chain uses TRBV19 with TRBJ1-5; no reliable D call. CDR1 is LNHDA, CDR2 SQIVND, per germline (reference sequence). The CDR3 sequence is 16 residues long. V lost 6 bases to trimming and J lost 3 bases, with 18 bases between them. For the CDR3, the DNA is TGTGCCAGTAGCCCACCTGTCGACAAGTCCAATCAGCCCCAGCATTTT. Translated: CASSPPVDKSNQPQHF.